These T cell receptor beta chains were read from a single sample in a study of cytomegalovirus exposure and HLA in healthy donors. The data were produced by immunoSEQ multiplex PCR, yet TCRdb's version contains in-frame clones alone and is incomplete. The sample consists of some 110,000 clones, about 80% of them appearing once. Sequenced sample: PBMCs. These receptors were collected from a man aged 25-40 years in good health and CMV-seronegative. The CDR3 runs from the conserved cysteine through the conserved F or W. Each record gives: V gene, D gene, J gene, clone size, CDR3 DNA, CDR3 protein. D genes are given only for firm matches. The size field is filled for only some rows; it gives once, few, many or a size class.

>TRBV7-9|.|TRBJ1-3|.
TGTGCCAGCAGCCCTCGGGGGAACTCTGGAAACACCATATATTTT
CASSPRGNSGNTIYF
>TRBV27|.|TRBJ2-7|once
TGTGCCAGCAGAATGTCTGGGGCCATCTCCTACGAGCAGTACTTC
CASRMSGAISYEQYF
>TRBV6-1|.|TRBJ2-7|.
TGTGCCACCATGGATTGGAGGGGGCTCGAGCAGTACTTC
CATMDWRGLEQYF
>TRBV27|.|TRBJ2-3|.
TGTGCCAGCAGTTTAGGAGACACAGATACGCAGTATTTT
CASSLGDTDTQYF
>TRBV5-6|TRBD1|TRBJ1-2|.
TGTGCCAGCAGACCCTGGTGGGACAGGGAAAGTAACTATGGCTACACCTTC
CASRPWWDRESNYGYTF
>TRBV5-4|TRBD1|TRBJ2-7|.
TGTGCCAGCAGCATTCCGGGACAGATCTACGAGCAGTACTTC
CASSIPGQIYEQYF
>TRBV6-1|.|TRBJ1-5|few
TGTGCCAGCAGTGGGACGGGACATCGCGATCAGCCCCAGCATTTT
CASSGTGHRDQPQHF
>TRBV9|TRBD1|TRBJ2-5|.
TGTGCCAGCAGCGCCAGCATCGGGACAGAACAAGAGACCCAGTACTTC
CASSASIGTEQETQYF
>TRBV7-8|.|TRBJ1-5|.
TGTGCCAGCTCCCGATATGACAGCTTAGATCAGCCCCAGCATTTT
CASSRYDSLDQPQHF
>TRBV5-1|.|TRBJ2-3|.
TGCGCCAGCATTAGGGACACTAGCACAGATACGCAGTATTTT
CASIRDTSTDTQYF
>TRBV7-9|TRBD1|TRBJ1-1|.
TGTGCCAGCAGCCTCGGGACAGTAGGGCGAGAAGCTTTCTTT
CASSLGTVGREAFF
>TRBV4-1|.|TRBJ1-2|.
TGCGCCAGCAGCCCACACGGGGCGGGGTATGGCTACACCTTC
CASSPHGAGYGYTF
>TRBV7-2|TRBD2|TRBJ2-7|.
TGTGCCAGCAGCTATACCCCGGGGCTAGCGGCTTACGAGCAGTACTTC
CASSYTPGLAAYEQYF
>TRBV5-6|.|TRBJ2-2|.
TGTGCCAGCAGCCTAGCTAGCGCCGGGGAGCTGTTTTTT
CASSLASAGELFF
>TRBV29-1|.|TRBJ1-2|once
TGCAGCGTTGTCGACAGTAACTATGGCTACACCTTC
CSVVDSNYGYTF
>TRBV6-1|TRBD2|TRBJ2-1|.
TGTGCCAGCAGTGCCCAGCGGGGGGCCGCAAATGAGCAGTTCTTC
CASSAQRGAANEQFF
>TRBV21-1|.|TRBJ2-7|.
TGTGCCAGTCCAAGCGCGGGCGATTGTGAGCAGTACTTC
CASPSAGDCEQYF
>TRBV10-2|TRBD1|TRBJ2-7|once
TGCGCCAGCCATGACAGGGCCGGGAACGAGCAGTACTTC
CASHDRAGNEQYF
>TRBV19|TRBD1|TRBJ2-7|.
TGTGCCAGTGGGACAGGGCCCTACGAGCAGTACTTC
CASGTGPYEQYF
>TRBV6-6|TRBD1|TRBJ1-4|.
TGTGCCAGCAGTGGACAGGCAACTAATGAAAAACTGTTTTTT
CASSGQATNEKLFF
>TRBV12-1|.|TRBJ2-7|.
TGTGCCAGCAGCCCCGGGGTAAATCTTGGGGAGCAGTACTTC
CASSPGVNLGEQYF
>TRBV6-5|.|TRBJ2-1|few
TGTGCCAGCAGTTACTCGGGAGGGGACAAGCAGTTCTTC
CASSYSGGDKQFF
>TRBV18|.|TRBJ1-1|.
TGTGCCAGCTCACCTCGCCCCGGGGAGGCCAACACTGAAGCTTTCTTT
CASSPRPGEANTEAFF
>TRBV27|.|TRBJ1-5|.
TGTGCCAGCAGTTTATCTGGTGAAAATAGCAATCAGCCCCAGAATTTT
CASSLSGENSNQPQNF
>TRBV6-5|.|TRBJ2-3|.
TGTGCCAGCTCCTCCGCCGGAGTAAATACGCAGTATTTT
CASSSAGVNTQYF
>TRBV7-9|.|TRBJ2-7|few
TGTGCCAGCAGCTTTTTGCAGGGGCCCTACGAGCAGTACTTC
CASSFLQGPYEQYF
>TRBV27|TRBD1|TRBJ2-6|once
TGTGCCAGCAGGACACCGGGACAGTCCTTTTCTGGGGCCAACGTCCTGACTTTC
CASRTPGQSFSGANVLTF
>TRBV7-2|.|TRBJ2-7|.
TGTGCCAGCAGCGTGTCACAGGGATACTACGAGCAGTACTTC
CASSVSQGYYEQYF
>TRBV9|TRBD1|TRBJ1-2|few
TGTGCCAGCAGCCTAGGGACAGTTAGGGATGGCTACACCTTC
CASSLGTVRDGYTF
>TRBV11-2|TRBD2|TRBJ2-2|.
TGTGCCAGCAGCTTAGGCCCAAGGACTAGCGGAGACACCGGGGAGCTGTTTTTT
CASSLGPRTSGDTGELFF
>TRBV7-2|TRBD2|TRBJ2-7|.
TGTGCCAGCAGCTTATCTAGCGGAGTCTACGAGCAGTACTTC
CASSLSSGVYEQYF
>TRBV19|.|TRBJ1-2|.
TGTGCCAGTAGTACCTCACAGACCACCTTTAACTATGGCTACACCTTC
CASSTSQTTFNYGYTF
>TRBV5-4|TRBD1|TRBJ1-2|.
TGTGCCAGCAGCACCGGACAGGGGGCGGCCAACTATGGCTACACCTTC
CASSTGQGAANYGYTF
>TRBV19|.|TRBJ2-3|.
TGTGCCAGTAGAGGGAATAGCGTACTCACAGATACGCAGTATTTT
CASRGNSVLTDTQYF
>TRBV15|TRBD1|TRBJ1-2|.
TGTGCCACCAGCAGGATGGGACAGCCCTATGGCTACACCTTC
CATSRMGQPYGYTF
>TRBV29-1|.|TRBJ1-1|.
TGCAGCGTTGAACCCCGGCAGGGCCCTGAAGCTTTCTTT
CSVEPRQGPEAFF
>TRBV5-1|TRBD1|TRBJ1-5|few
TGCGCCAGCAGCCCCGGACAGGGGGAACAGCCCCAGCATTTT
CASSPGQGEQPQHF
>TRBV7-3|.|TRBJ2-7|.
TGTGCCAGCAGCCCTGGGCATTCTACTAGCACCGAGCAGTACTTC
CASSPGHSTSTEQYF
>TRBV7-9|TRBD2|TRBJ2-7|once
TGTGCCAGCAGCTTAGATCGACTAGCCGTCTACGAGCAGTACTTC
CASSLDRLAVYEQYF
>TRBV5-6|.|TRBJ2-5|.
TGTGCCAGCAGCTTACAGGGCCAAGAGACCCAGTACTTC
CASSLQGQETQYF
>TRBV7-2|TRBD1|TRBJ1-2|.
TGTGCCAGCAGTTTTAAGGGACAGAACTATGGCTACACCTTC
CASSFKGQNYGYTF
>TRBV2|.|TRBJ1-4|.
TGTGCCAGCAAACGGGCTAATGAAAAACTGTTTTTT
CASKRANEKLFF
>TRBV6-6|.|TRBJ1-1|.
TGTGCCAGCAGTTACGGGGGGGGTAACACTGAAGCTTTCTTT
CASSYGGGNTEAFF
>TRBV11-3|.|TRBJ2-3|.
TGTGCCAGCAGCTTGGGGGAGGGCACAGATACGCAGTATTTT
CASSLGEGTDTQYF
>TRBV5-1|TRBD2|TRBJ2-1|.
TGCGCCAGCGGTCGGACCAGCGGGAGATCAGGCTACAATGAGCAGTTCTTC
CASGRTSGRSGYNEQFF
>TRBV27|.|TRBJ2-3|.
TGTGCCAGCAGCCCGGTACTCGTTTCGGATACGCAGTATTTT
CASSPVLVSDTQYF